The 29 T cell receptor beta chains given below trace back to one sample, sequenced in a study of PD-1 blockade in mismatch repair-deficient tumors. Generated by immunoSEQ multiplex PCR, the TCRdb table keeps only in-frame clones and is missing some. This table holds about 24,000 clones, approximately 83% found once. This sample comprised peripheral blood, obtained 12 weeks after starting pembrolizumab. The source is an adult with mismatch repair-deficient cancer.

The count of this clone is one. The V gene is TRBV28, the J gene TRBJ1-3; D ambiguous. The CDR3 has 16 amino acids. CDR1 is MDHEN and CDR2 is SYDVKM in the germline V gene. Between the trimmed V and J ends, which lost 5 bases and 3 bases, there was a span of 17 bases. CDR3 coding DNA: TGTGCCAGCAGTCCCCTACCCCGAAGGGATGGAAACACCATATATTTT. This translates into CASSPLPRRDGNTIYF.

This clone came up a few times. The V and J genes are TRBV4-1 and TRBJ1-4, with no clear D. Trimming left V 0 bases short and J 0 bases short, with 14 bases between. The CDR3 loop spans 18 amino acids. The V gene's germline CDR1 is MGHRA and CDR2 YSYEKL. In DNA form, the CDR3 reads TGCGCCAGCAGCCAAGATCTCGACTTTGCTACAACTAATGAAAAACTGTTTTTT. It specifies CASSQDLDFATTNEKLFF.

The CDR3, as DNA: TGTGCCAGCAGTTACTCGGTATCCGGGGAGCTGTTTTTT. Protein sequence: CASSYSVSGELFF. The rearrangement uses TRBV6-5 and TRBJ2-2; D gene ambiguous. V was shortened by 0 bases and J by 6 bases, with 5 bases between the two germline ends. CDR1 and CDR2 from the germline V gene are MNHEY and SVGAGI. The CDR3 extends over 13 amino acids.

This chain uses TRBV6-1 with TRBJ2-7; D perhaps matches TRBD2 (5 bases). Trimming left V 6 bases short and J 2 bases short, with 17 bases between. The CDR3 has 15 amino acids. From germline, CDR1 is MNHNS and CDR2 SASEGT. The CDR3 DNA sequence: TGTGCCAGCAGGGGAGACACTGGCACTGCCTACGAGCAGTACTTC. As protein: CASRGDTGTAYEQYF.

This chain uses TRBV5-4 with TRBJ2-1, with a tentative D call TRBD2 (6 bases). The ends were cut back, 1 base at V and 10 bases at J, with 21 bases in the middle. The length of the CDR3 is 16 residues. CDR1 and CDR2 (germline): SGHNT, YYREEE (reference sequence). CDR3 sequence reads: CASSLRWGGLSPEQFF. CDR3 bases: TGTGCCAGCAGCTTGAGGTGGGGAGGACTATCCCCCGAGCAGTTCTTC.

V gene TRBV10-3 combines with J gene TRBJ2-5; 7 bases are a match to TRBD2. In germline, CDR1 is ENHRY, CDR2 SYGVKD. This CDR3 has 14 residues. V dropped 5 bases and J dropped 2; count of bases not matched to a gene: 5. The CDR3 is CAISRRDYQETQYF. In nucleotides, the CDR3 is TGTGCCATCAGTAGACGGGACTATCAAGAGACCCAGTACTTC.

The chain couples TRBV19 to TRBJ2-7; 9 bases align to TRBD1. The CDR3 extends over 16 amino acids. Germline CDR1 and CDR2: LNHDA and SQIVND (reference sequence). J gave up 9 bases and V 4 bases, and 16 bases lay outside the gene matches. DNA for the CDR3: TGTGCCAGTAGTAGCGCCTGGACAGGGGTTCGTCTTGGGCAGTACTTC. This sequence encodes CASSSAWTGVRLGQYF.

This clone was seen a single time. The chain is built from TRBV6-6 and TRBJ2-7; 14 nucleotides match TRBD2. J was trimmed by 7 bases and V by 5 bases; bases with no gene match: 7. CDR1 is MNHNY, CDR2 SVGAGI, per germline (reference sequence). CDR3 length: 15 residues. CDR3 nucleotides: TGTGCCAGCAGTCAACGACTAGCGGGAGGGCTGGAGCAGTACTTC. It encodes CASSQRLAGGLEQYF.

The chain has TRBV7-9 and TRBJ2-5, with D uncertain. Trimming shortened V by 5 bases and J by 0 bases, and 10 bases separated the two germline ends. Germline lookup yields CDR1 SEHNR and CDR2 FQNEAQ (reference sequence). The CDR3 loop spans 14 amino acids. This CDR3 is CASSPRYNQETQYF. The CDR3 DNA follows: TGTGCCAGCAGCCCCCGATACAACCAAGAGACCCAGTACTTC.

In its sample, this clone was seen once. The J gene is TRBJ2-1, the V gene TRBV7-2, with D possibly matching TRBD2 (5 bases). CDR3 length equals 15 residues. CDR1 SGHTA and CDR2 FQGNSA come from the germline V gene. Trimming pared 4 bases from V and 0 bases from J, leaving 10 bases between. The CDR3 sequence is CASSWTLSSYNEQFF. The DNA for the CDR3 is TGTGCCAGCAGCTGGACTCTTAGCTCCTACAATGAGCAGTTCTTC.

V usage is TRBV30 and J usage is TRBJ2-1, with D unclear. Germline V gene sequence: CDR1 GTSNPN, CDR2 SVGIG (reference sequence). The CDR3 has 13 residues. V was pared by 0 bases and J by 4 bases, with 7 bases between. CDR3 amino acids: CAWSVRGYNEQFF. DNA of the CDR3: TGTGCCTGGAGTGTACGAGGTTACAATGAGCAGTTCTTC.

This rearrangement joins TRBV5-8 to TRBJ2-7; no firm D call. Germline loops: CDR1 SGHTS, CDR2 YDEGEE. The CDR3 spans 15 residues. With 7 bases removed from V and 1 base from J, the gap between germline ends came to 18 bases. The CDR3 here is CASEWRHRLSYEQYF. The CDR3 DNA sequence: TGTGCCAGCGAATGGCGGCACCGATTATCCTACGAGCAGTACTTC.

V gene TRBV5-6 combines with J gene TRBJ2-6, with D maybe TRBD1 (5 bases). The CDR3 covers 16 residues. Trimming took 4 bases from V and 4 from J, leaving 15 bases between them. Looked up from germline, CDR1 is SGHDT and CDR2 is YYEEEE. The CDR3 DNA follows: TGTGCCAGCAGCATTACCAGGGTGGGAGGGGCCAACGTCCTGACTTTC. It specifies CASSITRVGGANVLTF.

The V gene is TRBV30, the J gene TRBJ2-3, with TRBD2 matching over 7 bases. The CDR3 loop spans 14 amino acids. Germline CDR1 GTSNPN, CDR2 SVGIG (reference sequence). V trimming: 1 base; J trimming: 2 bases; junction bases outside the gene matches: 3. CDR3: CAWSAGTTTDTQYF. The CDR3 DNA follows: TGTGCCTGGAGTGCCGGGACTACCACAGATACGCAGTATTTT.

In nucleotides, the CDR3 is TGTGCCAGCGGTCCGGGACAGGGATTCGACTATGGCTACACCTTC. Protein: CASGPGQGFDYGYTF. The chain carries TRBV28 and TRBJ1-2; 9 bases line up with TRBD1. Trimming cost V 8 bases and J 3 bases; bases outside gene matches: 10. Germline CDR1 reads MDHEN; CDR2 reads SYDVKM. The CDR3 is 15 residues long.

CDR3 nucleotides: TGTGCCAGCACCGCCCAGGGTCTAGCCGGGGAGCTGTTTTTT. It specifies CASTAQGLAGELFF. The chain has TRBV7-2 and TRBJ2-2; TRBD1 might be the D (5 bases). Germline CDR1 is SGHTA and CDR2 is FQGNSA. The CDR3 totals 14 residues. Trimming stripped 7 bases from V and 6 bases from J, with 15 bases between.

The genes are TRBV5-5 and TRBJ2-3; TRBD2 aligns across 12 bases. Germline V CDR1 and CDR2: SGHKS, YYEKEE (reference sequence). The trim removed 4 bases at V and 2 bases at J, leaving 8 bases unmatched. There are 17 residues in the CDR3. The CDR3 nucleotides are TGTGCCAGCAGCCTACGCCTAGCGGGAGGGAACACAGATACGCAGTATTTT. It encodes CASSLRLAGGNTDTQYF.

This clone was found a few times. The chain carries TRBV5-3 and TRBJ2-1, with D unresolved. Being an ORF, TRBV5-3 has a function that is uncertain. The V end lost 0 bases, the J end lost 6 bases, and 1 base lay between the germline ends. CDR3 length: 11 residues. The CDR3 DNA sequence: TGTGCCAGAAGCTTGGGCAATGAGCAGTTCTTC. Translation gives CARSLGNEQFF.

The chain employs TRBV12-5 and TRBJ2-7; D call uncertain. Germline assignment: CDR1 LGHNT and CDR2 FRNRAP. CDR3 length: 11 amino acids. Between the trimmed V and J ends, which lost 5 bases and 3 bases, there was a span of 5 bases. CDR3 region: CASGGIYEQYF. The CDR3 bases are TGTGCTAGTGGTGGGATCTACGAGCAGTACTTC.

The chain has TRBV2 and TRBJ2-7; D possibly matches TRBD1 or TRBD2 (5 bases each). The V end was cut by 6 bases, the J end by 0 bases, with 18 bases between. CDR3 length: 16 residues. Germline assignment: CDR1 SNHLY and CDR2 FYNNEI. CDR3 nucleotide sequence: TGTGCCAGCAGCGCCTCCGGGACCTGGAGCTCCTACGAGCAGTACTTC. This translates into CASSASGTWSSYEQYF.

The chain couples TRBV7-9 to TRBJ2-1; 10 positions agree with TRBD2. CDR3 length: 16 residues. V lost 7 bases, J lost 0 bases, and 6 bases stayed unmatched. Germline values: CDR1 SEHNR, CDR2 FQNEAQ (reference sequence). Written as DNA, the CDR3 is TGTGCCAGCACCGGACTAGCGGAAAGCTCCTACAATGAGCAGTTCTTC. It encodes CASTGLAESSYNEQFF.

The chain couples TRBV6-1 to TRBJ1-3; D uncertain. V dropped 2 bases and J dropped 2 bases, with 16 bases sitting between them. CDR3 length: 17 amino acids. Germline CDR1 and CDR2: MNHNS and SASEGT. CDR3 region: CASSEFGDRTPGNTIYF. Here the CDR3 DNA reads TGTGCCAGCAGTGAATTCGGGGATAGGACCCCTGGAAACACCATATATTTT.

The chain joins TRBV7-2 to TRBJ2-7; 8 nucleotides line up with TRBD1. Unmatched junction bases numbered 6, after V lost 4 bases and J lost 4 bases. The CDR3 is 14 amino acids. Germline V gene data show CDR1 as SGHTA and CDR2 as FQGNSA. In nucleotides, the CDR3 is TGTGCCAGCAGCTCCGGGACAGGAGCTTACGAGCAGTACTTC. Amino acids: CASSSGTGAYEQYF.

The rearrangement links TRBV7-8 to TRBJ2-1; the D gene is possibly TRBD1 (6 bases). Trimming pared 5 bases from V and 6 bases from J, leaving 14 bases between. Germline CDR1 is SGHVS and CDR2 is FQNEAQ. The CDR3 spans 14 residues. The CDR3 reads CASSRDTGLNEQFF. The CDR3 bases are TGTGCCAGCAGCCGGGACACCGGCCTCAATGAGCAGTTCTTC.

The chain recombines TRBV4-1 with TRBJ2-5; D may be TRBD2 (6 bases). The CDR3 runs to 15 residues. The V gene lost 2 bases and the J gene lost 5 bases, with 15 bases spanning the gap. Germline V gives CDR1 MGHRA, CDR2 YSYEKL. CDR3 loop: CASSQLTGRGETQYF. The CDR3 region has the DNA TGCGCCAGCAGCCAACTTACCGGCCGGGGGGAGACCCAGTACTTC.

The rearrangement links TRBV4-1 to TRBJ2-3; TRBD2 aligns across 7 bases. The CDR3 extends over 16 amino acids. The trim removed 1 base at V and 4 bases at J, leaving 8 bases unmatched. In germline, CDR1 is MGHRA, CDR2 YSYEKL. The CDR3 coding sequence is TGCGCCAGCAGCCAAGCCGCGGGAGAATTTGCAGATACGCAGTATTTT. Its protein product is CASSQAAGEFADTQYF.

The V gene is TRBV19, the J gene TRBJ2-1; D gene unclear. V lost 0 bases and J lost 9, with 6 bases in between. Looked up from germline, CDR1 is LNHDA and CDR2 is SQIVND (reference sequence). There are 12 residues in the CDR3. The CDR3: CASSIDGAEQFF. CDR3 coding DNA: TGTGCCAGTAGTATAGATGGCGCTGAGCAGTTCTTC.

The J gene is TRBJ2-7, the V gene TRBV19; TRBD2 aligns across 11 bases. Germline CDR1 LNHDA, CDR2 SQIVND (reference sequence). V dropped 1 base and J dropped 3; count of bases not matched to a gene: 8. CDR3 length equals 17 residues. CDR3 sequence reads: CASSIGVAGGLGYEQYF. The CDR3 nucleotides are TGTGCCAGTAGTATAGGAGTAGCGGGAGGGCTAGGCTACGAGCAGTACTTC.

The V gene is TRBV6-6, the J gene TRBJ1-5; weak D call: TRBD1 (5 bases). The CDR3 is 15 residues long. The V end was cut by 0 bases, the J end by 2 bases, with 8 bases between. Germline-derived CDR1 and CDR2 are MNHNY and SVGAGI (reference sequence). The CDR3 DNA follows: TGTGCCAGCAGTTACTCGGGGGGTCGCAATCAGCCCCAGCATTTT. Protein sequence: CASSYSGGRNQPQHF.